This T cell receptor beta chain is drawn from a study of shared clonotypes between healthy human individuals. CDR3 length equals 15 residues. The germline V and J ends were trimmed by 0 bases and 7 bases, with 12 bases remaining between them. Germline CDR1 reads LNHNV; CDR2 reads YYDKDF (reference sequence). Every subset had its genomic DNA shared out evenly among several immunoSEQ plates. Some clones are missing from TCRdb's copy, which holds only in-frame ones; the method was immunoSEQ multiplex PCR. The table lists fewer than 600,000 clones, roughly 80% of them singletons. Sequencing was performed on PBMCs. The rearrangement joins TRBV15 to TRBJ1-4; D not certain. This TCR was recovered from a woman aged 40 to 50 in good health. Some clones in this sample may be carry-over from other donors' samples. The DNA for the CDR3 is TGTGCCACCAGCAGAGATCTGGCAGAAGGTGAAAAACTGTTTTTT. Protein sequence: CATSRDLAEGEKLFF.